The text below deals with one TCR beta chain. Clones were read by immunoSEQ multiplex PCR, and TCRdb kept only the in-frame ones, dropping some. Of 150,000 to 180,000 clones in the sample, roughly 80% were seen once. The CDR3 covers 13 residues. Germline V gene lookup returns CDR1 ENHRY and CDR2 SYGVKD. V lost 11 bases and J lost 5; bases outside the gene matches: 9. The record originates from a study of blood T cell repertoires in COVID-19. For the study at large: T cells, B-cell-depleted T cells, or PBMCs supplied cDNA or gDNA.

This rearrangement joins TRBV10-3 to TRBJ1-5; 7 nucleotides line up with TRBD1. This clonotype originated in a woman over 75 with acute or convalescent COVID-19. Sequencing was done on a sample of peripheral blood. The CDR3 reads CAARRGGDQPQHF. DNA of the CDR3: TGTGCCGCCCGGAGAGGGGGCGATCAGCCCCAGCATTTT.